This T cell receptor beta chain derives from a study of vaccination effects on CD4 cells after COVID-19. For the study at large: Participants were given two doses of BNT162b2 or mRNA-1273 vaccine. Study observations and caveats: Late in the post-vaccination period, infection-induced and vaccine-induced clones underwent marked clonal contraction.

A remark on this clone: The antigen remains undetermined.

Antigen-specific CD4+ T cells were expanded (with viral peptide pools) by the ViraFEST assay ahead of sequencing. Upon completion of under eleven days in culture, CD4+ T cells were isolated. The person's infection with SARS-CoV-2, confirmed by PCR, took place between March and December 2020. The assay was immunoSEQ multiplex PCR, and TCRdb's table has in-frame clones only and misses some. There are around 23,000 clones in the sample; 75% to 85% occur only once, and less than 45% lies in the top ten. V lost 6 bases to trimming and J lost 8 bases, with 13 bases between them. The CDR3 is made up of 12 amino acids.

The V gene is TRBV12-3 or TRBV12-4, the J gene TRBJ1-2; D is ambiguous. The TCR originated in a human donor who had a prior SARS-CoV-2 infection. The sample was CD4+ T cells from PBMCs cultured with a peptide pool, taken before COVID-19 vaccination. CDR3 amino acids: CASRIDAQGYTF. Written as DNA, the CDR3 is TGTGCCAGCAGAATAGACGCTCAGGGCTACACCTTC.